This paragraph covers one T cell receptor beta chain sequence. Its antigen remains unidentified. The data originate from a study of vaccination and CD4 T cells after COVID-19. About the research overall: Investigators drew the post-COVID samples a median approximately 92 days after diagnosis, with a range of 35 to 161. Investigators took post-vaccine samples a median roughly 73 days after dose two, within a range of 14 to 241. Study observations and caveats: SARS-CoV-2-reactive clonotypes showed a nonsignificant median rise from approximately 21 to 40.

As to time point: late sampling 161 to 241 days after vaccination in a few convalescent patients. Every positive PCR date fell between March and December 2020, earlier than the US Alpha, Beta and Delta variants. TCRdb reanalysed the PCR reads using MiXCR and keeps one entry per CDR3 protein. The data show about 30,000 distinct CDR3 sequences, with 49% seen just once and 5% to 7.5% held by the top ten. Germline V CDR1 and CDR2: LNHDA, SQIVND (reference sequence). Losses at the gene ends were 3 bases for V and 9 bases for J; bases not matched to a gene: 2. This CDR3 is 12 amino acids long. The chain employs TRBV19 and TRBJ2-1; 7 bases fit TRBD1. The sequenced sample was CD4+ T cells from blood, obtained about 7 months after SARS-CoV-2 vaccination. This clonotype was sampled from a human donor who had recovered from COVID-19. The CDR3 nucleotides are TGTGCCAGTAGTATTTACAGGGGTGAGCAGTTCTTC. This translates into CASSIYRGEQFF.